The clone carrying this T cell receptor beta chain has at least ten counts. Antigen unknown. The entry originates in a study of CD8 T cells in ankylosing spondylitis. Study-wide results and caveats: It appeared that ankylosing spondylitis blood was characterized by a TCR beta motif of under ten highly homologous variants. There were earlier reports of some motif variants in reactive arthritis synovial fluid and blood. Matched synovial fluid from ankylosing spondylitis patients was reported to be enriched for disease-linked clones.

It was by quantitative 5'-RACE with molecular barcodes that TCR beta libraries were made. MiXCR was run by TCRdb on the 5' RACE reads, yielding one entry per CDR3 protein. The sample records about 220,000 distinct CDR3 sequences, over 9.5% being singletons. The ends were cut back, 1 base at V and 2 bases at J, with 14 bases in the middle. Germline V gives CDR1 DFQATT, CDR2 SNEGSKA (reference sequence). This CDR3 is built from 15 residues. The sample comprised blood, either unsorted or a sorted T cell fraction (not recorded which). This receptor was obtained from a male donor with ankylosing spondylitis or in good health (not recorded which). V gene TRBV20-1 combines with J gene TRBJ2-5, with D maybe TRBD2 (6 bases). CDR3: CSARGSGGGQETQYF. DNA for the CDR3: TGCAGTGCTAGAGGCTCGGGTGGGGGGCAAGAGACCCAGTACTTC.